What follows is one T cell receptor (beta chain) and its context. The CDR3 has 15 amino acids. V lost 4 bases to trimming and J lost 4 bases, with 13 bases between them. CDR1 is SNHLY and CDR2 is FYNNEI in the germline V gene. The protocol was immunoSEQ multiplex PCR, while the TCRdb copy is restricted to in-frame clones and leaves out a portion. The sample consists of tens of thousands of clones, 79% of them appearing once. The data derive from a study of OX40 agonist ivuxolimab in advanced cancers. The sequencing here drew on CD4+ or CD8+ T cells sorted from blood, taken in a trial of the OX40 agonist ivuxolimab. This TCR derives from an adult with an advanced solid tumor such as melanoma, head and neck, liver or kidney cancer. The chain recombines TRBV2 with TRBJ2-2; no clear D. The CDR3 loop reads CASSGSSSLTGELFF. The CDR3 DNA follows: TGTGCCAGCAGTGGGTCGAGTTCTCTCACCGGGGAGCTGTTTTTT. The full variable domain, with the rest looked up from reference TRBV2 and TRBJ2-2, is EPEVTQTPSHQVTQMGQEVILRCVPISNHLYFYWYRQILGQKVEFLVSFYNNEISEKSEIFDDQFSVERPDGSNFTLKIRSTKLEDSAMYFCASSGSSSLTGELFFGEGSRLTVL.